Listed below are T cell receptor beta chains from one sample, sequenced in a study of T cell responses to AZD1222 COVID-19 vaccine. Using immunoSEQ multiplex PCR, the repertoire was profiled, and TCRdb retains in-frame clones only, with some absent. Counted here are 90,000 to 110,000 clones, roughly 90% occurring once; the ten biggest clones make up 2.5% to 3%. Source: peripheral blood, taken on day 0 of AZD1222 vaccination. These receptor sequences come from an adult in good health. Each CDR3 is given with its conserved first and last residue. The D gene is left open where the match is weak. Clone size is not always given. Where it is, it says once, few, many or a class for expanded clones.

J gene: TRBJ2-4
D gene: TRBD1
clone size: -
V gene: TRBV2
CDR3 DNA: TGTGCCAGCAGTGAAAGGTTCCCAGGGGGCGTCTTAGCCAAAAACATTCAGTACTTC
CDR3 protein: CASSERFPGGVLAKNIQYF

J gene: TRBJ1-2
D gene: TRBD1
clone size: -
V gene: TRBV6-1
CDR3 DNA: TGTGCCACCACGCGAGACAGGGGGTCTGGCTACACCTTC
CDR3 protein: CATTRDRGSGYTF

J gene: TRBJ1-1
D gene: -
clone size: -
V gene: TRBV7-2
CDR3 DNA: TGTGCCAGCAGCCTATTCGGGGGGCAGAACACTGAAGCTTTCTTT
CDR3 protein: CASSLFGGQNTEAFF

J gene: TRBJ1-2
D gene: -
clone size: -
V gene: TRBV12-3/TRBV12-4
CDR3 DNA: TGTGCCAGCAGCCCCCAGGTGGGTGGCTACACCTTC
CDR3 protein: CASSPQVGGYTF

J gene: TRBJ2-1
D gene: TRBD1
clone size: -
V gene: TRBV5-1
CDR3 DNA: TGCGCCAGCAGCTTGAGGACAGGGGACAATGAGCAGTTCTTC
CDR3 protein: CASSLRTGDNEQFF

J gene: TRBJ2-2
D gene: TRBD1
clone size: -
V gene: TRBV28
CDR3 DNA: TGTGCCAGCAGTGGGGACAGGGTACCGAACACCGGGGAGCTGTTTTTT
CDR3 protein: CASSGDRVPNTGELFF

J gene: TRBJ1-3
D gene: -
clone size: once
V gene: TRBV5-6
CDR3 DNA: TGTGCCAGCCCAAATTTTGGAAACACCATATATTTT
CDR3 protein: CASPNFGNTIYF

J gene: TRBJ1-5
D gene: -
clone size: once
V gene: TRBV5-4
CDR3 DNA: TGTGCCAGCAGCTTGGGAGGGATCGGTCAGCCCCAGCATTTT
CDR3 protein: CASSLGGIGQPQHF

J gene: TRBJ2-1
D gene: -
clone size: -
V gene: TRBV28
CDR3 DNA: TGTGCCAGCAGTTTATTTCGGACTGAGCAGTTCTTC
CDR3 protein: CASSLFRTEQFF

J gene: TRBJ2-5
D gene: -
clone size: -
V gene: TRBV7-9
CDR3 DNA: TGTGCCAGCAGCCCCCAGGTGAGGGGGACCCAGTACTTC
CDR3 protein: CASSPQVRGTQYF

J gene: TRBJ2-1
D gene: TRBD2
clone size: -
V gene: TRBV28
CDR3 DNA: TGTGCCAGCAGTCCAGAAAGCGGGACCTCCTACAATGAGCAGTTCTTC
CDR3 protein: CASSPESGTSYNEQFF

J gene: TRBJ2-1
D gene: TRBD2
clone size: once
V gene: TRBV4-1
CDR3 DNA: TGCGCCAGCAGCCCTCGAACTAGCGCCGTTTACAATGAGCAGTTCTTC
CDR3 protein: CASSPRTSAVYNEQFF

J gene: TRBJ2-4
D gene: TRBD2
clone size: -
V gene: TRBV2
CDR3 DNA: TGTGCCAGCAGTGTCGGACGGGCTAGCGGGAGGGCCAAAAACATTCAGTACTTC
CDR3 protein: CASSVGRASGRAKNIQYF

J gene: TRBJ2-2
D gene: -
clone size: once
V gene: TRBV2
CDR3 DNA: TGTGCCAGCAGGAACTCAGGCGGGGAGCTGTTTTTT
CDR3 protein: CASRNSGGELFF

J gene: TRBJ1-4
D gene: -
clone size: few
V gene: TRBV7-8
CDR3 DNA: TGTGCCAGCAGCCCAGGGGTGGGGACAACTAATGAAAAACTGTTTTTT
CDR3 protein: CASSPGVGTTNEKLFF

J gene: TRBJ2-1
D gene: TRBD1
clone size: few
V gene: TRBV28
CDR3 DNA: TGTGCCAGCAGCCCTGTCCCGGGACAGGGTACCGCATACAATGAGCAGTTCTTC
CDR3 protein: CASSPVPGQGTAYNEQFF

J gene: TRBJ2-7
D gene: TRBD1
clone size: once
V gene: TRBV7-9
CDR3 DNA: TGTGCCAGCAGCTCGCCGGGACAGACCTACGAGCAGTACTTC
CDR3 protein: CASSSPGQTYEQYF

J gene: TRBJ2-1
D gene: TRBD2
clone size: once
V gene: TRBV5-5
CDR3 DNA: TGTGCCAGCAAGGAGGGGACTAGTCGAGAGCAGTTCTTC
CDR3 protein: CASKEGTSREQFF

J gene: TRBJ2-6
D gene: -
clone size: -
V gene: TRBV29-1
CDR3 DNA: TGCAGCGTTGAGGGTTTTCAGGGAAACTCTGGGGCCAACGTCCTGACTTTC
CDR3 protein: CSVEGFQGNSGANVLTF

J gene: TRBJ2-7
D gene: -
clone size: -
V gene: TRBV18
CDR3 DNA: TGTGCCAGCTCACCTGGGTTCTCTGCCTACGAGCAGTACTTC
CDR3 protein: CASSPGFSAYEQYF

J gene: TRBJ2-1
D gene: TRBD2
clone size: -
V gene: TRBV28
CDR3 DNA: TGTGCCAGCACCCGGGGACTAGCGGGAGTCAATGAGCAGTTCTTC
CDR3 protein: CASTRGLAGVNEQFF

J gene: TRBJ2-1
D gene: TRBD2
clone size: -
V gene: TRBV7-9
CDR3 DNA: TGTGCCAGCAGCCCCAGCCCGGGACTAGCGGGAGGCACTGAGCAGTTCTTC
CDR3 protein: CASSPSPGLAGGTEQFF

J gene: TRBJ1-5
D gene: -
clone size: -
V gene: TRBV18
CDR3 DNA: TGTGCCAGCTCGCGGAGTGACAGCAATCAGCCCCAGCATTTT
CDR3 protein: CASSRSDSNQPQHF

J gene: TRBJ1-1
D gene: -
clone size: -
V gene: TRBV6-5
CDR3 DNA: TGTGCCAGCAGTTACTCCCACAGGGCGACTGAAGCTTTCTTT
CDR3 protein: CASSYSHRATEAFF

J gene: TRBJ2-1
D gene: -
clone size: -
V gene: TRBV7-9
CDR3 DNA: TGTGCCAGCAGCTCCTTTTCGCAGGAGAGGGATGAGCAGTTCTTC
CDR3 protein: CASSSFSQERDEQFF

J gene: TRBJ2-1
D gene: TRBD2
clone size: -
V gene: TRBV4-1
CDR3 DNA: TGCGCCAGCAGCCCGCAGTCGACTAGCGGGAGGTCTGAGCAGTTCTTC
CDR3 protein: CASSPQSTSGRSEQFF

J gene: TRBJ2-5
D gene: TRBD1
clone size: -
V gene: TRBV27
CDR3 DNA: TGTGCCAGCAGCGACAGGGTCTGGGAGACCCAGTACTTC
CDR3 protein: CASSDRVWETQYF

J gene: TRBJ2-3
D gene: -
clone size: -
V gene: TRBV15
CDR3 DNA: TGTGCCACCAGCAGAGAGCAGGGAACAAATACGCAGTATTTT
CDR3 protein: CATSREQGTNTQYF

J gene: TRBJ2-1
D gene: -
clone size: -
V gene: TRBV6-5
CDR3 DNA: TGTGCCAGCAGTTACGATCGAGGGATGGGGCAGTTCTTC
CDR3 protein: CASSYDRGMGQFF

J gene: TRBJ2-2
D gene: TRBD2
clone size: -
V gene: TRBV7-7
CDR3 DNA: TGTGCTAGCAGCTTGAGCGGGGGGGCCGTCACCGGGGAGCTGTTTTTT
CDR3 protein: CASSLSGGAVTGELFF

J gene: TRBJ1-2
D gene: -
clone size: -
V gene: TRBV19
CDR3 DNA: TGTGCCAGTTCGGATGACTTGGGGGCGAACCATGGCTACACCTTC
CDR3 protein: CASSDDLGANHGYTF

J gene: TRBJ1-6
D gene: -
clone size: -
V gene: TRBV19
CDR3 DNA: TGTGCCAGTAGGGTCGATAATTCACCCCTCCACTTT
CDR3 protein: CASRVDNSPLHF

J gene: TRBJ2-7
D gene: -
clone size: -
V gene: TRBV7-9
CDR3 DNA: TGTGCCAGCAGCTTAGGGTCCTTGGAGCAGTACTTC
CDR3 protein: CASSLGSLEQYF

J gene: TRBJ1-2
D gene: TRBD1
clone size: -
V gene: TRBV13
CDR3 DNA: TGTGCCGGTGGACAGGGGGTCCACTACACCTTC
CDR3 protein: CAGGQGVHYTF

J gene: TRBJ2-7
D gene: -
clone size: few
V gene: TRBV5-4
CDR3 DNA: TGTGCCAGCAGCCCATCCGCGACTAGGGGCTCCTACGAGCAGTACTTC
CDR3 protein: CASSPSATRGSYEQYF

J gene: TRBJ1-3
D gene: -
clone size: -
V gene: TRBV6-5
CDR3 DNA: TGTGCCAGCAGTTTGGGTCGAACCTCGTCTGGAAACACCATATATTTT
CDR3 protein: CASSLGRTSSGNTIYF

J gene: TRBJ1-1
D gene: TRBD1
clone size: once
V gene: TRBV18
CDR3 DNA: TGTGCCAGCTCCTATACAGGGGGCAACACTGAAGCTTTCTTT
CDR3 protein: CASSYTGGNTEAFF

J gene: TRBJ2-3
D gene: TRBD2
clone size: -
V gene: TRBV2
CDR3 DNA: TGTGCCATACGGACTAGTAGCACAGATACGCAGTATTTT
CDR3 protein: CAIRTSSTDTQYF

J gene: TRBJ1-2
D gene: TRBD1
clone size: few
V gene: TRBV5-4
CDR3 DNA: TGTGCCAGCAGCTTGCCCGGACAGGGCGCTAACTATGGCTACACCTTC
CDR3 protein: CASSLPGQGANYGYTF

J gene: TRBJ2-7
D gene: TRBD1
clone size: -
V gene: TRBV11-2
CDR3 DNA: TGTGCCAGCAGAATACTAGGGGGCGCGAGGTACTTC
CDR3 protein: CASRILGGARYF

J gene: TRBJ2-7
D gene: -
clone size: -
V gene: TRBV27
CDR3 DNA: TGTGCCAGCATGAGGCAGGGTGGGTACGAGCAGTACTTC
CDR3 protein: CASMRQGGYEQYF

J gene: TRBJ2-2
D gene: -
clone size: -
V gene: TRBV18
CDR3 DNA: TGTGCCAGCTCACCGATAAAGAACATGGTCACCGGGGAGCTGTTTTTT
CDR3 protein: CASSPIKNMVTGELFF

J gene: TRBJ2-1
D gene: TRBD1
clone size: -
V gene: TRBV6-4
CDR3 DNA: TGTGCCAGCAGTCCACCGGGACAGGGGGGTTTGATGCAGTTCTTC
CDR3 protein: CASSPPGQGGLMQFF

J gene: TRBJ2-2
D gene: -
clone size: few
V gene: TRBV19
CDR3 DNA: TGTGCCAGTAGTTCTCCCCTCGAGAGCGGGGAGCTGTTTTTT
CDR3 protein: CASSSPLESGELFF

J gene: TRBJ1-2
D gene: -
clone size: -
V gene: TRBV12-3/TRBV12-4
CDR3 DNA: TGTGCCAGCAGTTTCGAACCGCTACGCGGCTACACCTTC
CDR3 protein: CASSFEPLRGYTF

J gene: TRBJ1-1
D gene: -
clone size: -
V gene: TRBV28
CDR3 DNA: TGTGCCAGCAGCCTAACTAGGGTAGCTTTCTTT
CDR3 protein: CASSLTRVAFF

J gene: TRBJ1-5
D gene: TRBD1
clone size: -
V gene: TRBV9
CDR3 DNA: TGTGCCAGCAGCGAGACAGGGCGCCTGGGGCCCCAGCATTTT
CDR3 protein: CASSETGRLGPQHF

J gene: TRBJ2-7
D gene: -
clone size: -
V gene: TRBV29-1
CDR3 DNA: TGCAGCGTGCTCGGTGGGGCGGGAAAACCCTACGAGCAGTACTTC
CDR3 protein: CSVLGGAGKPYEQYF

J gene: TRBJ2-7
D gene: -
clone size: -
V gene: TRBV21-1
CDR3 DNA: TGTGCCAGCAGCAAAACGGGAGCTGGGTCAGGAGCGGGGGCCTACGAGCAGTACTTC
CDR3 protein: CASSKTGAGSGAGAYEQYF

J gene: TRBJ2-7
D gene: -
clone size: -
V gene: TRBV6-2/TRBV6-3
CDR3 DNA: TGTGCCAGCAGTTATGGGGGTGGAGTATACTTC
CDR3 protein: CASSYGGGVYF

J gene: TRBJ2-7
D gene: TRBD1
clone size: -
V gene: TRBV5-1
CDR3 DNA: TGCGCCAGCAGCCCTACAGGGGGCTACGAGCAGTACTTC
CDR3 protein: CASSPTGGYEQYF

J gene: TRBJ1-4
D gene: -
clone size: many
V gene: TRBV11-2
CDR3 DNA: TGTGCCAGCAGCCCCGCGTGGGGAGGGGCAACTAATGAAAAACTGTTTTTT
CDR3 protein: CASSPAWGGATNEKLFF

J gene: TRBJ1-5
D gene: -
clone size: -
V gene: TRBV6-2/TRBV6-3
CDR3 DNA: TGTGCCAGCAGTTACCTCCGGGGACACAATCAGCCCCAGCATTTT
CDR3 protein: CASSYLRGHNQPQHF